A single sample gave rise to the 2 T cell receptor beta chains below, sequenced in a study of shared clonotypes between healthy human individuals. Profiling relied on immunoSEQ multiplex PCR, and the TCRdb table lists in-frame clones only, not all of them. The sample records around 450,000 clones, roughly 83% being singletons. The sample consisted of PBMCs. The receptors were gathered from a woman aged 40 to 50 in good health. Some clones in this sample may be carry-over from other donors' samples.

The CDR3 region is CASSLVASGSSGELFF. CDR3 sequence (DNA): TGTGCCAGCAGTTTAGTCGCTAGCGGGAGTTCCGGGGAGCTGTTTTTT. This sequence joins TRBV28 and TRBJ2-2; TRBD2 agrees at 10 bases. Germline loops: CDR1 MDHEN, CDR2 SYDVKM. The CDR3 is made up of 16 amino acids. V lost 2 bases to trimming and J lost 6 bases; unmatched junction nucleotides: 6.

This chain links TRBV11-3 with TRBJ2-1; 8 bases agree with TRBD1. This CDR3 has 15 residues. The junction had 5 bases not matched to a gene; V was cut back by 4 bases and J by 3 bases. In germline, CDR1 is SGHNT, CDR2 YENEEA. CDR3 protein: CASSSTGGGYNEQFF. Written as DNA, the CDR3 is TGTGCCAGCAGCTCCACAGGGGGAGGCTACAATGAGCAGTTCTTC.